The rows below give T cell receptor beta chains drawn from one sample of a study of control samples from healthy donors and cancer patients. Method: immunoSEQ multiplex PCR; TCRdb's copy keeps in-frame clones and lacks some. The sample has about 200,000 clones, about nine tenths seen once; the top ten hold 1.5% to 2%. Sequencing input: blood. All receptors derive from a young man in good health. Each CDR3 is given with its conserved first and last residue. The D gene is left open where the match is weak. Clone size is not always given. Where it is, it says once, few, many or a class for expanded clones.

DNA: TGTGCCACCAGTGATCTTACCGGGGGGGCGTTCCATGAGCAGTTCTTC
CDR3: CATSDLTGGAFHEQFF
V: TRBV24-1
size: once
D: TRBD2
J: TRBJ2-1

DNA: TGTGCCAGCAGCTCACGGGACAGTGGGGAGCAGTACTTC
CDR3: CASSSRDSGEQYF
V: TRBV11-3
size: NA
D: TRBD1
J: TRBJ2-7

DNA: TGCGCCAGCAGCCAACTACCTCAAGAGACCCAGTACTTC
CDR3: CASSQLPQETQYF
V: TRBV4-1
size: NA
D: NA
J: TRBJ2-5

DNA: TGCGCCAGCAGACCTAGCGGGGGGGCCGCTGAGCAGTTCTTC
CDR3: CASRPSGGAAEQFF
V: TRBV10-2
size: NA
D: TRBD2
J: TRBJ2-1

DNA: TGTGCCAGTAGTGAAGGGTTGGGGAACACTGAAGCTTTCTTT
CDR3: CASSEGLGNTEAFF
V: TRBV19
size: NA
D: NA
J: TRBJ1-1

DNA: TGTGCCAGCAGCTTTGGACGGCCGGGCTACACCTTC
CDR3: CASSFGRPGYTF
V: TRBV7-9
size: once
D: NA
J: TRBJ1-2

DNA: TGCGCCAGCAGCCCCGGCCCGGGGACAGGGACAACCTACGAGCAGTACTTC
CDR3: CASSPGPGTGTTYEQYF
V: TRBV4-1
size: NA
D: TRBD1
J: TRBJ2-7

DNA: TGTGCCAGCTCACAGGGCCGGGGGCCCCACGAGCAGTACTTC
CDR3: CASSQGRGPHEQYF
V: TRBV18
size: few
D: NA
J: TRBJ2-7

DNA: TGCGCCAGCAGCCAAACAATACAGCACTATAGCAATCAGCCCCAGCATTTT
CDR3: CASSQTIQHYSNQPQHF
V: TRBV4-1
size: NA
D: NA
J: TRBJ1-5

DNA: TGTGCCAGCAGTGAAGCTAGGGCAGGGCACTATGGCTACACCTTC
CDR3: CASSEARAGHYGYTF
V: TRBV6-1
size: NA
D: NA
J: TRBJ1-2

DNA: TGTGCCAGCAGCTTGGGGGACAGGGAGGCTGGCTACACCTTC
CDR3: CASSLGDREAGYTF
V: TRBV7-9
size: NA
D: TRBD1
J: TRBJ1-2

DNA: TGTGCCAGCAGCCAGTCCGACAGGGGCTATGGCTACACCTTC
CDR3: CASSQSDRGYGYTF
V: TRBV4-2
size: NA
D: TRBD1
J: TRBJ1-2

DNA: TGTGCCAGCAGCGCCAAGGGTCGGGACAGGGGGAGCAATCAGCCCCAGCATTTT
CDR3: CASSAKGRDRGSNQPQHF
V: TRBV11-2
size: NA
D: TRBD1
J: TRBJ1-5

DNA: TGTGCCAGCAGCCAAGCCAGCGGGGGGGCCGGGGACTACAATGAGCAGTTCTTC
CDR3: CASSQASGGAGDYNEQFF
V: TRBV4-2
size: NA
D: TRBD2
J: TRBJ2-1

DNA: TGTGCCAGCAGCTCCCCGGACCTCTCCTACAATGAGCAGTTCTTC
CDR3: CASSSPDLSYNEQFF
V: TRBV11-2
size: NA
D: NA
J: TRBJ2-1

DNA: TGTGCCTGGAGGAGTTTACGAAACACCATATATTTT
CDR3: CAWRSLRNTIYF
V: TRBV30
size: NA
D: NA
J: TRBJ1-3

DNA: TGCGCCAGCAGCCCCCCTGGGACAGGCGGGCATGAAGTCACTGAAGCTTTCTTT
CDR3: CASSPPGTGGHEVTEAFF
V: TRBV5-1
size: NA
D: TRBD1
J: TRBJ1-1

DNA: TGTGCCAGCAGATCGGGCGGCGGGGGGCCACCCAGGGATACGCAGTATTTT
CDR3: CASRSGGGGPPRDTQYF
V: TRBV27
size: NA
D: TRBD2
J: TRBJ2-3

DNA: TGTGCCACTAGGGGGCCGACAGCCCCCCTCCACTTT
CDR3: CATRGPTAPLHF
V: TRBV19
size: NA
D: TRBD1
J: TRBJ1-6

DNA: TGTGCCAGCAGCCAAGATCGCGTTAGCGGGGAAAGAAGAACCGGGGAGCTGTTTTTT
CDR3: CASSQDRVSGERRTGELFF
V: TRBV3-1/TRBV3-2
size: NA
D: TRBD2
J: TRBJ2-2

DNA: TGCGCCAGCAGTGATCTGGCGGATTCCTCCTACGAGCAGTACTTC
CDR3: CASSDLADSSYEQYF
V: TRBV10-2
size: NA
D: NA
J: TRBJ2-7

DNA: TGCGCCAGCAGCCAAGATCCCGGGCGGAGCACTGAAGCTTTCTTT
CDR3: CASSQDPGRSTEAFF
V: TRBV4-1
size: NA
D: NA
J: TRBJ1-1